The table lists the clone carrying this T cell receptor beta chain with a few counts. The data were obtained in a study of PD-L1 blockade in urothelial cancer. Overall study context: Chemotherapy regimens numbering 0 to 3 had been given to patients. Analyses were performed on blood at 3 weeks after treatment start (the second dose) and at 6 weeks. Blood samples had a median of approximately 150,000 T cells, 80,000 to 100,000 unique TCRs, and clonality roughly 0.088.

Each PCR contained spiked-in synthetic TCR analog templates. Profiled with immunoSEQ multiplex PCR; TCRdb holds only in-frame clones, not every one. The sample carries about 52,000 clones, 75% to 90% recorded once. The time point is: pretreatment peripheral blood. The specimen was PBMCs, collected around atezolizumab (anti-PD-L1) treatment. This TCR was sampled from a man aged 50 or older with urothelial cancer.

As DNA, the CDR3 is TGTGCCAGTAGTGCGACAGGGTCTAGGGGCTACACCTTC. Amino acids: CASSATGSRGYTF. This chain uses TRBV19 with TRBJ1-2; 7 nucleotides match TRBD1. V lost 5 bases, J lost 8 bases, and 8 bases stayed unmatched. Germline-derived CDR1 and CDR2 are LNHDA and SQIVND (reference sequence). This CDR3 is built from 13 residues.